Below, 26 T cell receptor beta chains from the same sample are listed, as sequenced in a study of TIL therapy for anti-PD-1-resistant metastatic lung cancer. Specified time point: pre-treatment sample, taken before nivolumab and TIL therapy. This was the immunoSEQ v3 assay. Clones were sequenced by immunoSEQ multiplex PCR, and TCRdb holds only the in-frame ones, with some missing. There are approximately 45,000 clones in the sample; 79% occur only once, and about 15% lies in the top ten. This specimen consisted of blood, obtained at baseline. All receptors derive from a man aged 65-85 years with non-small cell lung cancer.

CDR3 nucleotide sequence: TGCGCCAGCAGCTTGGGGGATGAACTAATCTACGAGCAGTACTTC. It yields the protein CASSLGDELIYEQYF. The J gene is TRBJ2-7, the V gene TRBV5-1; no reliable D call. V was shortened by 0 bases and J by 3 bases, with 13 bases between the two germline ends. Germline loops: CDR1 SGHRS, CDR2 YFSETQ. This CDR3 spans 15 amino acids.

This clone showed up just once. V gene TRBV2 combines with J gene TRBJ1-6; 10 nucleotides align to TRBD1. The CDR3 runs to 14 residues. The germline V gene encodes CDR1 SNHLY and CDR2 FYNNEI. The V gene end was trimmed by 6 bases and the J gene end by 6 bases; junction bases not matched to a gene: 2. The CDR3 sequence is CASRDRGSNSPLHF. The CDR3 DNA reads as TGTGCCAGCAGGGACAGGGGGTCTAATTCACCCCTCCACTTT.

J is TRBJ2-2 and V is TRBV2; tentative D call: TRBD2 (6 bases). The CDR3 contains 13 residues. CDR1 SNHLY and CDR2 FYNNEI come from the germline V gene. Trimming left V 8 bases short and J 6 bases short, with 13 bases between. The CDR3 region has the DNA TGTGCCAGCGGTCGGGGCGGGGCCGGGGAGCTGTTTTTT. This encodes CASGRGGAGELFF.

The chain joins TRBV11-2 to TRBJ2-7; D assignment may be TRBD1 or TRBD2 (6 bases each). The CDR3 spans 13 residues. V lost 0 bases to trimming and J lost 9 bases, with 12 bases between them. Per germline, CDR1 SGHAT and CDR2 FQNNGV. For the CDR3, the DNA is TGTGCCAGCAGCTTAGATGTTGGGGGGCGGCAGTACTTC. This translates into CASSLDVGGRQYF.

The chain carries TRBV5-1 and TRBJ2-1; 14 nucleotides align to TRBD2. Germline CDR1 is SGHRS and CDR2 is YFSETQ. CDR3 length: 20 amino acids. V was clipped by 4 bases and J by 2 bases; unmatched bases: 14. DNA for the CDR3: TGCGCCAGCAGCCACGATCCTGGGAGACTAGCGGGAGGGGCCTACAATGAGCAGTTCTTC. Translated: CASSHDPGRLAGGAYNEQFF.

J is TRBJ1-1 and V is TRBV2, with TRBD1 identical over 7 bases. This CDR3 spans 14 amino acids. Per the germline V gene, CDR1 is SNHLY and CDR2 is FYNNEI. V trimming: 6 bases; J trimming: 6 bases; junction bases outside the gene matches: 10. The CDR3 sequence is CASRRQGTDPEAFF. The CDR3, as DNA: TGTGCCAGCAGAAGACAGGGAACGGACCCTGAAGCTTTCTTT.

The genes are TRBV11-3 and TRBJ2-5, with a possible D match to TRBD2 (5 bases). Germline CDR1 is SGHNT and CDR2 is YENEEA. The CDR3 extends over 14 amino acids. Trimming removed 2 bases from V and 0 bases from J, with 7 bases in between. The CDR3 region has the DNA TGTGCCAGCAGCTTACGGGGAAACCAAGAGACCCAGTACTTC. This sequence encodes CASSLRGNQETQYF.

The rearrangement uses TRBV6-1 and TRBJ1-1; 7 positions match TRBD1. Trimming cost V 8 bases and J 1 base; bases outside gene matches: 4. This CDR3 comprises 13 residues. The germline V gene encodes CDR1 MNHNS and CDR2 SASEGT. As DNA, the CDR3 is TGTGCCAGCTGCCGGGACAGGAACACTGAAGCTTTCTTT. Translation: CASCRDRNTEAFF.

The CDR3 bases are TGTGCCAGCAGCTTAACGGTAGTAGCGGGAGCTCGTGACAATGAGCAGTTCTTC. Translating it yields CASSLTVVAGARDNEQFF. This sequence joins TRBV7-3 and TRBJ2-1, with TRBD2 matching over 9 bases. Germline V gives CDR1 SGHTA, CDR2 FQGTGA. This CDR3 has 18 amino acids. V lost 0 bases, J lost 5 bases, and 11 bases stayed unmatched.

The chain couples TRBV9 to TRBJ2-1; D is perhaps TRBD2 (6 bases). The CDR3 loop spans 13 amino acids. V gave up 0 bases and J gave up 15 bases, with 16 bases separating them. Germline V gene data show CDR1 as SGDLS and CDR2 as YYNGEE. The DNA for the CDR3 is TGTGCCAGCAGCGTAGCTTGGCGGGGAAGTCCGTTCTTC. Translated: CASSVAWRGSPFF.

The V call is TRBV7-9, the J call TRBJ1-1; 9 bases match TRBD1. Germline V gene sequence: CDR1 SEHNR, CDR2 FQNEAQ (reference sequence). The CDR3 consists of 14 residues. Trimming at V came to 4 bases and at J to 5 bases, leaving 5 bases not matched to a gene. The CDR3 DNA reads TGTGCCAGCAGCTCTCGACAGGGGGTGACTGAAGCTTTCTTT. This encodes CASSSRQGVTEAFF.

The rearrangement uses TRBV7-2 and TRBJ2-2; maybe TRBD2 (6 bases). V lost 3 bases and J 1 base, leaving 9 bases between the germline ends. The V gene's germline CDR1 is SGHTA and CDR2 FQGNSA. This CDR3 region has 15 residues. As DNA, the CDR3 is TGTGCCAGCAGCTTGGGAGGACGGAACACCGGGGAGCTGTTTTTT. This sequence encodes CASSLGGRNTGELFF.

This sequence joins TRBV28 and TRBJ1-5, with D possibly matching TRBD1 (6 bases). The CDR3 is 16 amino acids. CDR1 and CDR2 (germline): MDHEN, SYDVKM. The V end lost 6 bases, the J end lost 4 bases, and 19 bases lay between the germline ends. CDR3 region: CASSPQGQGWNQPQHF. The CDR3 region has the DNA TGTGCCAGCAGCCCCCAGGGGCAGGGATGGAATCAGCCCCAGCATTTT. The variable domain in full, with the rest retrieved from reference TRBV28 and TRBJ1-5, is DVKVTQSSRYLVKRTGEKVFLECVQDMDHENMFWYRQDPGLGLRLIYFSYDVKMKEKGDIPEGYSVSREKKERFSLILESASTNQTSMYLCASSPQGQGWNQPQHFGDGTRLSIL.

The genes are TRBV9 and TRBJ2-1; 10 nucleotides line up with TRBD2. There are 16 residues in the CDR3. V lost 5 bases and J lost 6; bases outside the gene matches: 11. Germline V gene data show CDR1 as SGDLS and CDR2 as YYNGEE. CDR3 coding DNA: TGTGCCAGCAGTCCTCGAGCGGGAGGGGCGATCAATGAGCAGTTCTTC. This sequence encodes CASSPRAGGAINEQFF.

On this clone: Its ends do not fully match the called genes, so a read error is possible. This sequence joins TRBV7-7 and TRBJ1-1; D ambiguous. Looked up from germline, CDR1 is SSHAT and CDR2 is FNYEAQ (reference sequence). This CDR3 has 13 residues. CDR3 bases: TGTGCTAGCAGCTTAAGCCTGAACACTGAAGCTTTCTTT. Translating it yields CASSLSLNTEAFF.

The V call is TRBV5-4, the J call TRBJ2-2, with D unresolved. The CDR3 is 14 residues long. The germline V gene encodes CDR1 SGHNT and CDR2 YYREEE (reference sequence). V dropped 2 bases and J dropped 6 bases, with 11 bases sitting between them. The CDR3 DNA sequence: TGTGCCAGCAGCTTTGAGAGGAAGGCCGGGGAGCTGTTTTTT. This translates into CASSFERKAGELFF.

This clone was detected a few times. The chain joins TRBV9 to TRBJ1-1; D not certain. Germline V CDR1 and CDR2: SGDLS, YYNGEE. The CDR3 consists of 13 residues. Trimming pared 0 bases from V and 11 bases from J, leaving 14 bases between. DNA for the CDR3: TGTGCCAGCAGCGTAGGTGAATCGACGGAGGCTTTCTTT. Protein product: CASSVGESTEAFF. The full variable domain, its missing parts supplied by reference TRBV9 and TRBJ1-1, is DSGVTQTPKHLITATGQRVTLRCSPRSGDLSVYWYQQSLDQGLQFLIQYYNGEERAKGNILERFSAQQFPDLHSELNLSSLELGDSALYFCASSVGESTEAFFGQGTRLTVV.

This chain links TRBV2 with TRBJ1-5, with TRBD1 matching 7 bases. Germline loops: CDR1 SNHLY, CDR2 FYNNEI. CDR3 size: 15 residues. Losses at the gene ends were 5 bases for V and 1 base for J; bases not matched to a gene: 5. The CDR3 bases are TGTGCCAGCAGTCCACAGGGGACGAGCAATCAGCCCCAGCATTTT. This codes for CASSPQGTSNQPQHF. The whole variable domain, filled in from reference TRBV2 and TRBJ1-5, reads EPEVTQTPSHQVTQMGQEVILRCVPISNHLYFYWYRQILGQKVEFLVSFYNNEISEKSEIFDDQFSVERPDGSNFTLKIRSTKLEDSAMYFCASSPQGTSNQPQHFGDGTRLSIL.

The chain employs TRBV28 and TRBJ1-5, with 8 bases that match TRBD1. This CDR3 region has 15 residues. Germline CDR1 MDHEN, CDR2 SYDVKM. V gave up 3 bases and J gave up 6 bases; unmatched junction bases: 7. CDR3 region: CASSFSGGYGQPQHF. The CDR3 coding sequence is TGTGCCAGCAGTTTCTCAGGGGGCTATGGTCAGCCCCAGCATTTT.

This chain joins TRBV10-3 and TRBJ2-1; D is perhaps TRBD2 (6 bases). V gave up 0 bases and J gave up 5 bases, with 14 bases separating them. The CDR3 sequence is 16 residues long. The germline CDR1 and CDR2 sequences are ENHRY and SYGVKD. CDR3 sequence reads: CAISESRGGADNEQFF. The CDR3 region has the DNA TGTGCCATCAGTGAGTCGAGGGGCGGGGCCGACAATGAGCAGTTCTTC.

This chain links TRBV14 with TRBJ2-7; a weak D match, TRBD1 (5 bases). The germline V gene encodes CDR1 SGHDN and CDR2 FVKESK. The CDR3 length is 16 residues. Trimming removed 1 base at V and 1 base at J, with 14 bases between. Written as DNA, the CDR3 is TGTGCCAGCAGCCAAGGAAACAGGTTACCATCCTACGAGCAGTACTTC. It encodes CASSQGNRLPSYEQYF.

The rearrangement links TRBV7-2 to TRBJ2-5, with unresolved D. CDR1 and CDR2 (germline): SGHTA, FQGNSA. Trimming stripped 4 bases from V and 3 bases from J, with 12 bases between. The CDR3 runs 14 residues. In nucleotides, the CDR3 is TGTGCCAGCAGCTCCGTCGGGCCCAAAGAGACCCAGTACTTC. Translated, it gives CASSSVGPKETQYF.

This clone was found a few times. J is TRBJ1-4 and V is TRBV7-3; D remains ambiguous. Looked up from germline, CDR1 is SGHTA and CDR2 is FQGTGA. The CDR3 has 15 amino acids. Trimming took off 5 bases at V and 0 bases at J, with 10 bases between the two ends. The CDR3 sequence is CASSPHGATNEKLFF. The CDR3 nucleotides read TGTGCCAGCAGCCCCCATGGTGCAACTAATGAAAAACTGTTTTTT.

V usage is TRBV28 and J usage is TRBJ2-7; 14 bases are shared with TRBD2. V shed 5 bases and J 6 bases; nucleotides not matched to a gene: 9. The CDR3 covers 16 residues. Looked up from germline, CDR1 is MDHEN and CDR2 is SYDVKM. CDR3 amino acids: CASSGGTSGSSTEQYF. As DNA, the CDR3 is TGTGCCAGCAGTGGGGGGACTAGCGGGAGTAGCACCGAGCAGTACTTC.

The CDR3 nucleotides are TGTGCCAGCAGTTTCACACTGGTGAACACTGAAGCTTTCTTT. This sequence encodes CASSFTLVNTEAFF. The genes are TRBV28 and TRBJ1-1; no definite D call. The germline V gene encodes CDR1 MDHEN and CDR2 SYDVKM. V lost 3 bases and J lost 0, with 8 bases in between. The CDR3 is 14 residues long.

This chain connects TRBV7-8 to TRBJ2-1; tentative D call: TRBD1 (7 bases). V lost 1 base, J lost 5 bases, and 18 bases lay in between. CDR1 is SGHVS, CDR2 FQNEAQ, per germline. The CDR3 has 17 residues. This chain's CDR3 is CASSLGPEGATHNEQFF. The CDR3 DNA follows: TGTGCCAGCAGCTTAGGGCCGGAGGGGGCGACACACAATGAGCAGTTCTTC.